This T cell receptor beta chain derives from a study of vaccination effects on CD4 cells after COVID-19. Study-wide points: In vaccinees who were healthy, merely 1 out of 255 vaccine-induced clones cross-reacted with common cold coronaviruses. Convalescent patients in the study were few, and early post-infection timepoints were absent.

When less than 13 days of culture had elapsed, CD4+ T cells were isolated. On days 3 and 7, fresh IL-2 medium replaced half the medium. As to this clone: Antigen unknown.

Clones were read by immunoSEQ multiplex PCR, and TCRdb kept only the in-frame ones, dropping some. The table lists 70,000 to 85,000 clones, 60% to 80% of them singletons, with roughly 2% in the top ten. Per germline, CDR1 SNHLY and CDR2 FYNNEI. The CDR3 length is 15 residues. With 4 bases removed from V and 2 bases from J, the gap between germline ends came to 12 bases. V and J are TRBV2 and TRBJ2-1; the D is unclear. This specimen was CD4+ T cells from PBMCs cultured without peptide, taken before COVID-19 vaccination. This TCR derives from a human donor who received a COVID-19 vaccine. For the CDR3, the DNA is TGTGCCAGCAGTGCTCTTCCAGCTCCCTACAATGAGCAGTTCTTC. Translating it yields CASSALPAPYNEQFF.